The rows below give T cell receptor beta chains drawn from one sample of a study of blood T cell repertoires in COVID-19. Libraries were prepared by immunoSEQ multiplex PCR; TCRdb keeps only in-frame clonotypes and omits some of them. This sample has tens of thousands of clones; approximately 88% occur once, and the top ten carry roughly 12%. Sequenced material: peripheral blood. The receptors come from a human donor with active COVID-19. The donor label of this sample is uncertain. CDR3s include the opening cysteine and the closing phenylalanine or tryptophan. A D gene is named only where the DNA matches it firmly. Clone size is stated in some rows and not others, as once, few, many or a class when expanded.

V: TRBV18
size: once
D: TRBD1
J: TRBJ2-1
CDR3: CASSLGTGASYNEQFF
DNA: TGTGCCAGCTCACTGGGTACAGGGGCCTCCTACAATGAGCAGTTCTTC

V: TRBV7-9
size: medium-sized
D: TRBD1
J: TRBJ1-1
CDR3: CASSPGWDSLTEAFF
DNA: TGTGCCAGCAGCCCAGGGTGGGACAGCCTTACTGAAGCTTTCTTT

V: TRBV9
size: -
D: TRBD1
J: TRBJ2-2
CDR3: CASSGQGAGTGELFF
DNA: TGTGCCAGCAGCGGACAGGGGGCAGGGACCGGGGAGCTGTTTTTT

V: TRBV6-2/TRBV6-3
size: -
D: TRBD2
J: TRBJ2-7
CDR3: CASSHKREFSYEQYF
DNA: TGTGCCAGCAGTCACAAGCGGGAGTTCTCCTACGAGCAGTACTTC

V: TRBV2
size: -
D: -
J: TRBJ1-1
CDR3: CASSERQAPNTEAFF
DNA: TGTGCCAGCAGTGAGAGACAGGCACCGAACACTGAAGCTTTCTTT

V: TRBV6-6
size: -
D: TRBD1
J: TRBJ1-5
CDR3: CASRTGTGGNQPQHF
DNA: TGTGCCAGCAGAACAGGGACAGGGGGCAATCAGCCCCAGCATTTT

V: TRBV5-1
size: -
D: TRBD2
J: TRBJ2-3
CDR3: CASRRTSTDTQYF
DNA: TGCGCCAGCAGACGGACTAGCACTGATACGCAGTATTTT

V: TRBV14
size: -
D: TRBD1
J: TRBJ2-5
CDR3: CASSPQGKETQYF
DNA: TGTGCCAGCAGCCCACAGGGGAAAGAGACCCAGTACTTC

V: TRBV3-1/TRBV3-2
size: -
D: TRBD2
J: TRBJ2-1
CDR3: CASSQGGTSAKHEQFF
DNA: TGTGCCAGCAGCCAAGGCGGGACTAGCGCCAAGCATGAGCAGTTCTTC

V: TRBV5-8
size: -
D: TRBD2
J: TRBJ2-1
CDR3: CASSPLAGVRNEQFF
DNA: TGTGCCAGCAGCCCCCTAGCGGGAGTTCGCAATGAGCAGTTCTTC

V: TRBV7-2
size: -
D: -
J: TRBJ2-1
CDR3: CASSFRGSNEQFF
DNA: TGTGCCAGCAGCTTTCGGGGGAGCAATGAGCAGTTCTTC

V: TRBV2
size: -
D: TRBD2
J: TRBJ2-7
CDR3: CASNSAGLASYEQYF
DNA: TGTGCCAGCAACTCAGCGGGATTGGCCTCCTACGAGCAGTACTTC

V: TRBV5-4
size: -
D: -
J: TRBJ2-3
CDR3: CASSFKQGGDTQYF
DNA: TGTGCCAGCAGCTTCAAACAGGGTGGAGATACGCAGTATTTT

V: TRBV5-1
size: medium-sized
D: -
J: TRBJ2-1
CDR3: CASQGLGYNEQFF
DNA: TGCGCCAGCCAGGGGTTAGGGTACAATGAGCAGTTCTTC

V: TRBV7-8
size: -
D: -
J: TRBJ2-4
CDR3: CASSQRQGNIQYF
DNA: TGTGCCAGCAGTCAACGCCAGGGCAACATTCAGTACTTC